This T cell receptor beta chain was captured by sequencing in a study of early T cells in non-severe SARS-CoV-2 infection. Study information: Sequenced material consisted of bulk RNA (from unsorted whole blood), and chains were unpaired. Overall study results and limits: Lookups in VDJdb leaned toward anti-spike CD8 responses and missed private and CD4 specificities.

CDR1 is LGHNA, CDR2 YSLEER, per germline. After removal of 4 bases from V and 4 bases from J, the junction contained 16 bases not matched to a gene. This CDR3 is 17 amino acids long. Attachment of unique molecular identifiers was made to individual cDNA molecules. TCRdb passed the 5' RACE reads through MiXCR, listing each CDR3 protein once. The sample lists over 95,000 distinct CDR3 sequences, around a sixth occurring once. Concerning this clonotype: Its antigen remains unknown.

The receptor was derived from an adult who was a healthcare worker with PCR-confirmed SARS-CoV-2 infection or an uninfected control (not recorded which). Input material: whole blood. This chain links TRBV4-3 with TRBJ2-7; 7 bases are a match to TRBD1. The CDR3 protein is CASSPSGKNRGFYEQYF. The CDR3 region has the DNA TGCGCCAGCAGCCCCAGTGGGAAGAACAGGGGTTTTTACGAGCAGTACTTC.